This TCR beta chain was captured by sequencing in a study of post-analysis software for immune sequencing data. General study points: Compared with controls, patients showed significantly lower normalized Chao1 diversity. In patients, TRBV5-6, TRBV5-1 and TRBV20-1 belonged to 4 or 5 TRBV segments found more frequently than in controls.

The TCR beta cDNA libraries carried unique molecular identifiers. Each sample of roughly 0.95 to 10 million input T cells yielded 500,000 or so cDNA molecules, so each molecule approximated one T cell. A single record per CDR3 protein comes from TCRdb applying MiXCR to the PCR reads. The sample has fewer than 600,000 distinct CDR3 sequences, roughly 46% seen once. Points on this clonotype: Its antigen is unidentified.

The CDR3 runs 14 residues. V was shortened by 1 base and J by 1 base, with 7 bases between the two germline ends. Germline V gene data show CDR1 as MGHRA and CDR2 as YSYEKL. V is TRBV4-1 and J is TRBJ1-1; D is ambiguous. The sample comprised blood. The sequence derives from a girl between 10 and 17 years old with multiple sclerosis. This CDR3 is CASSQVLANTEAFF. CDR3 nucleotides: TGCGCCAGCAGCCAAGTTCTAGCGAACACTGAAGCTTTCTTT.